These 28 T cell receptor beta chains came from one sample sequenced in a study of blood T cells in healthy people across ages. Primed by a sample-barcoded 5' primer and a J-beta primer mix, a second PCR proceeded for roughly 7 to 12 cycles. TCRdb redid the calling of the 5' RACE reads with MiXCR, one entry per CDR3 protein. The sample has around 1.5 million distinct CDR3 sequences; about 31% are singletons. Sample: blood. The receptors derive from a woman in her twenties or thirties in good health.

This clonotype was observed many times. V gene TRBV20-1 combines with J gene TRBJ2-7; 8 bases are a match to TRBD1. V lost 1 base to trimming and J lost 5 bases; unmatched junction nucleotides: 10. There are 15 residues in the CDR3. Germline values: CDR1 DFQATT, CDR2 SNEGSKA (reference sequence). CDR3 sequence reads: CSARAPAGGMNEQYF. In DNA, the CDR3 is TGCAGTGCTAGAGCCCCAGCAGGGGGCATGAACGAGCAGTACTTC.

The rearrangement links TRBV7-9 to TRBJ1-1; D remains ambiguous. CDR1 is SEHNR, CDR2 FQNEAQ, per germline (reference sequence). Trimming left V 0 bases short and J 6 bases short, with 17 bases between. The CDR3 extends over 16 amino acids. The CDR3 DNA reads as TGTGCCAGCAGCTTAGCGGGTCGGCGGGCCGGCGCTGAAGCTTTCTTT. It encodes CASSLAGRRAGAEAFF.

V and J are TRBV12-3 or TRBV12-4 and TRBJ1-2; no reliable D call. The CDR3 contains 14 residues. Trimming took off 6 bases at V and 8 bases at J, with 19 bases between the two ends. CDR3 loop: CASRQVPSQKGYTF. CDR3 sequence (DNA): TGTGCCAGCAGGCAGGTCCCATCCCAAAAAGGCTACACCTTC.

This clonotype occurred many times. V usage is TRBV29-1 and J usage is TRBJ2-1, with D perhaps TRBD1 or TRBD2 (5 bases each). This CDR3 is 11 amino acids long. V lost 7 bases, J lost 2 bases, and 6 bases lay in between. CDR1 SQVTM and CDR2 ANQGSEA come from the germline V gene. In nucleotides, the CDR3 is TGCAGCGGGGACCCCTACAATGAGCAGTTCTTC. Amino acid sequence: CSGDPYNEQFF.

The chain carries TRBV4-1 and TRBJ2-2; 15 nucleotides line up with TRBD2. The V gene end was trimmed by 0 bases and the J gene end by 12 bases; junction bases not matched to a gene: 5. Germline V gene lookup returns CDR1 MGHRA and CDR2 YSYEKL. The CDR3 runs to 16 residues. In DNA form, the CDR3 reads TGCGCCAGCAGCCAAGAGTTAGGACTAGCGGGAGGGAAGCTGTTTTTT. Translation gives CASSQELGLAGGKLFF.

This clonotype is a singleton in its sample. J is TRBJ2-7 and V is TRBV20-1, with 8 bases lining up with TRBD2. V lost 2 bases to trimming and J lost 1 base; unmatched junction nucleotides: 19. Per the germline V gene, CDR1 is DFQATT and CDR2 is SNEGSKA (reference sequence). The CDR3 extends over 19 amino acids. The CDR3 is CSARPGLVGSRGGSYEQYF. CDR3 in DNA: TGCAGTGCTAGACCGGGACTAGTGGGATCCCGAGGGGGATCCTACGAGCAGTACTTC.

The V call is TRBV5-1, the J call TRBJ2-3; 7 positions match TRBD1. The CDR3 is made up of 14 amino acids. The germline gives CDR1 SGHRS, CDR2 YFSETQ. After removal of 4 bases from V and 5 bases from J, the junction contained 7 bases not matched to a gene. CDR3 loop: CASSPGGALDTQYF. CDR3 sequence (DNA): TGCGCCAGCAGCCCAGGGGGTGCTCTAGATACGCAGTATTTT. Variable domain in full (rest from reference TRBV5-1 and TRBJ2-3): KAGVTQTPRYLIKTRGQQVTLSCSPISGHRSVSWYQQTPGQGLQFLFEYFSETQRNKGNFPGRFSGRQFSNSRSEMNVSTLELGDSALYLCASSPGGALDTQYFGPGTRLTVL.

The table lists this clonotype with a few counts. V usage is TRBV9 and J usage is TRBJ2-5; 8 positions match TRBD2. Per the germline V gene, CDR1 is SGDLS and CDR2 is YYNGEE. There are 15 residues in the CDR3. J gave up 5 bases and V 3 bases, and 9 bases lay outside the gene matches. The CDR3 DNA sequence: TGTGCCAGCAGCGGCGAACGCGGGGGGCCGGAGACCCAGTACTTC. Its protein is CASSGERGGPETQYF.

The chain employs TRBV6-1 and TRBJ2-5; D perhaps matches TRBD1 (5 bases). Deletions cut 6 bases from V and 5 bases from J, with 13 bases between. In germline, CDR1 is MNHNS, CDR2 SASEGT. The CDR3 covers 13 residues. CDR3 in DNA: TGTGCCAGCAGCCTACAGGCTTCGGAGACCCAGTACTTC. Translated, it gives CASSLQASETQYF.

The chain recombines TRBV28 with TRBJ1-5, with 7 bases identical to TRBD1. Trimming took 7 bases from V and 4 from J; bases not matched to a gene: 7. Germline V gene lookup returns CDR1 MDHEN and CDR2 SYDVKM. CDR3 size: 14 residues. The CDR3 loop is CASTPGTVNQPQHF. CDR3 sequence (DNA): TGTGCCAGCACCCCCGGGACAGTAAATCAGCCCCAGCATTTT.

This clonotype was recorded a few times. The chain uses TRBV6-6 and TRBJ1-2; 9 bases are shared with TRBD1. V gave up 2 bases and J gave up 3 bases; unmatched junction bases: 7. CDR1 and CDR2 (germline): MNHNY, SVGAGI (reference sequence). The CDR3 is 16 residues long. The CDR3 coding sequence is TGTGCCAGCAGTTACAGGACAGGGGTGACGGACTATGGCTACACCTTC. This translates into CASSYRTGVTDYGYTF.

The chain couples TRBV29-1 to TRBJ2-1; 11 bases map to TRBD2. The CDR3 sequence is 16 residues long. The V and J ends lost 4 bases and 8 bases, in that order; junction bases with no gene match: 13. Germline V gives CDR1 SQVTM, CDR2 ANQGSEA. The DNA of the CDR3 is TGCAGCGTTGGAGGATTCCTAGCGGGAGGCCGGGATGAGCAGTTCTTC. Residues: CSVGGFLAGGRDEQFF.

This clonotype was detected a few times. The chain uses TRBV7-8 and TRBJ2-1, with D perhaps given as TRBD1 or TRBD2 (7 bases each). The V end lost 8 bases, the J end lost 0 bases, and 14 bases lay between the germline ends. Germline V gives CDR1 SGHVS, CDR2 FQNEAQ. CDR3 length equals 15 residues. In DNA form, the CDR3 reads TGTGCCAGCTTAGGGGGCGGGAGCTCCTACAATGAGCAGTTCTTC. Translation: CASLGGGSSYNEQFF.

A few counts support this clonotype. The chain uses TRBV7-2 and TRBJ1-2; D ambiguous. From germline, CDR1 is SGHTA and CDR2 FQGNSA. V lost 5 bases to trimming and J lost 4 bases, with 20 bases between them. The CDR3 has 16 amino acids. The CDR3, as DNA: TGTGCCAGCAGCAAATCGGCCCGACCTATGGTCTATGGCTACACCTTC. Protein: CASSKSARPMVYGYTF.

This clonotype showed up just a few times. The V gene is TRBV27, the J gene TRBJ2-5, with D unclear. Trimming removed 8 bases from V and 1 base from J, with 11 bases in between. This CDR3 spans 13 amino acids. Germline V gene lookup returns CDR1 MNHEY and CDR2 SMNVEV (reference sequence). The CDR3 coding sequence is TGTGCCAGCGGTGGGTGGGTCCAAGAGACCCAGTACTTC. The encoded protein is CASGGWVQETQYF.

V and J are TRBV6-5 and TRBJ1-1; no reliable D call. V was cut by 6 bases and J by 8 bases, with 25 bases left in between. The CDR3 is 16 amino acids. Germline V lookup: CDR1 MNHEY, CDR2 SVGAGI. The DNA of the CDR3 is TGTGCCAGCAGACTCGAGTCATGGGAGCAGACCACAGAAGCTTTCTTT. It translates to CASRLESWEQTTEAFF.

Only a few counts were recorded for this clonotype. The chain links TRBV12-5 to TRBJ2-3; D call uncertain. The germline V and J ends were trimmed by 5 bases and 0 bases, with 12 bases remaining between them. Germline V gene lookup returns CDR1 LGHNT and CDR2 FRNRAP. CDR3 length: 15 amino acids. The CDR3 here is CASGPSDDSTDTQYF. The CDR3 DNA reads TGTGCTAGTGGTCCCTCAGATGACAGCACAGATACGCAGTATTTT.

This chain uses TRBV11-2 with TRBJ2-3; no clear D gene. CDR3 length: 14 residues. CDR1 SGHAT and CDR2 FQNNGV come from the germline V gene. Trimming removed 3 bases at V and 4 bases at J, with 11 bases between. The CDR3 DNA sequence: TGTGCCAGCAGCTTCCAACTTATTCCAGATACGCAGTATTTT. Protein: CASSFQLIPDTQYF.

The sample holds a few counts of this clonotype. Mismatch with germline at one junction end may stem from a read error. The chain couples TRBV27 to TRBJ2-5; D is unclear. This CDR3 contains 13 residues. CDR1 MNHEY and CDR2 SMNVEV come from the germline V gene (reference sequence). The CDR3 DNA follows: TGTGCCGGCAGTTTAAGCAACACAGAGACCCAGTACTTC. This codes for CAGSLSNTETQYF.

The sample holds a few counts of this clonotype. The junction does not match germline at one end; this may be a read error. V usage is TRBV15 and J usage is TRBJ2-3; maybe TRBD2 (5 bases). Germline V lookup: CDR1 LNHNV, CDR2 YYDKDF (reference sequence). The CDR3 length is 17 residues. The CDR3 region is CATRRGSSAFSTDTQYF. CDR3 bases: TGTGCCACCAGGAGAGGGAGTAGCGCCTTTAGCACAGATACGCAGTATTTT.

CDR3 bases: TGCGCCAGCAGCTTGGTGAGCGCCCGGAAGGATGAGCAGTTCTTC. Encoded protein: CASSLVSARKDEQFF. The chain is built from TRBV5-1 and TRBJ2-1; D gene uncertain. This CDR3 is 15 amino acids long. Trimming stripped 0 bases from V and 8 bases from J, with 15 bases between. Germline CDR1 SGHRS, CDR2 YFSETQ.

The CDR3 reads CSVAGAGELFF. CDR3 in DNA: TGCAGCGTTGCTGGGGCCGGGGAGCTGTTTTTT. The V and J genes are TRBV29-1 and TRBJ2-2; no definite D call. V gave up 4 bases and J gave up 6 bases, with 6 bases separating them. Germline CDR1 and CDR2: SQVTM and ANQGSEA. This CDR3 comprises 11 residues.

This clonotype was recorded many times. The V and J genes are TRBV29-1 and TRBJ2-7, with a weak D call TRBD2 (5 bases). From germline, CDR1 is SQVTM and CDR2 ANQGSEA. This CDR3 spans 11 amino acids. Between the trimmed V and J ends, which lost 5 bases and 3 bases, there was a span of 8 bases. CDR3 in amino acids: CSVSDFYEQYF. CDR3 nucleotide sequence: TGCAGCGTTTCGGACTTCTACGAGCAGTACTTC.

The V and J genes are TRBV11-2 and TRBJ2-7; 7 bases are a match to TRBD2. Unmatched junction bases numbered 6, after V lost 2 bases and J lost 2 bases. This CDR3 has 15 residues. Per the germline V gene, CDR1 is SGHAT and CDR2 is FQNNGV. CDR3 nucleotide sequence: TGTGCCAGCAGCTTATATGGCGGGAGCACCTACGAGCAGTACTTC. It translates to CASSLYGGSTYEQYF.

This clonotype was detected a few times. This rearrangement joins TRBV29-1 to TRBJ1-4; TRBD1 might be the D (5 bases). The CDR3 sequence is 13 residues long. V lost 3 bases and J 8 bases, leaving 13 bases between the germline ends. Germline V CDR1 and CDR2: SQVTM, ANQGSEA. Written as DNA, the CDR3 is TGCAGCGTTGATACTGGGGCGGAAGAAAAACTGTTTTTT. It translates to CSVDTGAEEKLFF.

The V and J genes are TRBV18 and TRBJ2-3, with D uncertain. This CDR3 is built from 13 residues. Between the trimmed V and J ends, which lost 0 bases and 3 bases, there was a span of 4 bases. Germline V gene data show CDR1 as KGHSH and CDR2 as LQKENI. CDR3 in amino acids: CASSPPMTDTQYF. The CDR3 region has the DNA TGTGCCAGCTCACCACCGATGACAGATACGCAGTATTTT.

The J gene is TRBJ1-2, the V gene TRBV11-2, with D tentatively TRBD1 (5 bases). The CDR3 covers 13 residues. Trimming removed 1 base from V and 8 bases from J, with 11 bases in between. The germline V gene encodes CDR1 SGHAT and CDR2 FQNNGV. The CDR3 is CASSLVGEGGYTF. The CDR3 DNA follows: TGTGCCAGCAGCTTAGTAGGGGAGGGGGGCTACACCTTC.

Comment on this clonotype: Just one base apart from a much larger clone, this may be a read error. This sequence joins TRBV4-1 and TRBJ2-5; tentative D call: TRBD2 (6 bases). CDR1 is MGHRA, CDR2 YSYEKL, per germline. The CDR3 runs 16 residues. The CDR3 coding sequence is TGCGCCAGCAACCAAGTGGGACTGCAAAGCCAAGAGACCCAGTACTTC. Protein sequence: CASNQVGLQSQETQYF.